Each of the 26 T cell receptor beta chains below was sequenced from the same sample in a study of T cells in Graves' hyperthyroidism and ophthalmopathy. The source material, RNA transcripts, was used to amplify TCR beta CDR3 regions. The TCR CDR3 was amplified in a first-round RT-PCR using the HTBI primer set. Via MiXCR, TCRdb re-called the multiplex PCR reads, giving one row per CDR3 protein. The data show approximately 330,000 distinct CDR3 sequences, with about 20% seen just once and approximately 49% held by the top ten. The sample consisted of blood. The source of these receptors is a woman aged 50 to 60 with Graves' hyperthyroidism.

This chain uses TRBV6-2 or TRBV6-3 with TRBJ1-4; possibly TRBD1 for D (5 bases). CDR3 length: 14 amino acids. V lost 11 bases and J 3 bases, leaving 16 bases between the germline ends. Germline CDR1 is MNHEY and CDR2 is SVGEGT. This CDR3 reads CAGQSGKSNEKLFF. The CDR3, as DNA: TGTGCCGGTCAGTCAGGGAAGTCTAATGAAAAACTGTTTTTT.

The chain employs TRBV20-1 and TRBJ2-2; D is tentatively TRBD1 or TRBD2 (7 bases each). Germline CDR1 DFQATT, CDR2 SNEGSKA (reference sequence). The CDR3 loop spans 13 amino acids. CDR3 in DNA: TGCGCAGGGGGGGGGTCGAACACCGGGGAGCTGTTTTTT. Its translation: CAGGGSNTGELFF.

The rearrangement links TRBV12-3 or TRBV12-4 to TRBJ1-1; 11 bases agree with TRBD1. J was trimmed by 3 bases and V by 3 bases; bases with no gene match: 6. The length of the CDR3 is 16 residues. CDR3 loop: CASSFSRDRGDTEAFF. The CDR3 coding sequence is TGTGCCAGCAGTTTTTCTAGGGACAGGGGGGACACTGAAGCTTTCTTT.

This clonotype was recorded many times. The chain employs TRBV6-1 and TRBJ2-3; D may be TRBD1 or TRBD2 (5 bases each). Germline V gene sequence: CDR1 MNHNS, CDR2 SASEGT. V dropped 6 bases and J dropped 2 bases, with 12 bases sitting between them. CDR3 size: 14 residues. The CDR3 reads CASSPLGPTDTQYF. The CDR3 DNA reads TGTGCCAGCAGCCCCCTGGGACCCACAGATACGCAGTATTTT.

The rearrangement joins TRBV5-1 to TRBJ1-2; perhaps TRBD1 as D (6 bases). V lost 5 bases to trimming and J lost 8 bases, with 22 bases between them. Per germline, CDR1 SGHRS and CDR2 YFSETQ. This CDR3 is built from 15 residues. CDR3: CASRPAPPGAGGYTF. The CDR3, as DNA: TGCGCCAGCAGACCCGCCCCACCGGGGGCAGGGGGCTACACCTTC.

This clonotype was seen many times. The genes are TRBV27 and TRBJ1-6; D possibly corresponds to TRBD1 (5 bases). Germline loops: CDR1 MNHEY, CDR2 SMNVEV (reference sequence). V lost 0 bases, J lost 8 bases, and 14 bases lay in between. The CDR3 loop spans 16 amino acids. CDR3 DNA sequence: TGTGCCAGCAGTTTATCGTGGGGGGTCGTTGATTCACCCCTCCACTTT. Residues: CASSLSWGVVDSPLHF.

This clonotype has just a few counts. The rearrangement joins TRBV7-9 to TRBJ1-3; D gene ambiguous. This CDR3 has 12 residues. V lost 2 bases and J 3 bases, leaving 2 bases between the germline ends. Germline-derived CDR1 and CDR2 are SEHNR and FQNEAQ (reference sequence). The CDR3 nucleotides are TGTGCCAGCAGCTTAAATGGAAACACCATATATTTT. This encodes CASSLNGNTIYF.

The chain recombines TRBV5-4 with TRBJ2-3; D tentatively fits TRBD1 or TRBD2 (5 bases each). The germline V and J ends were trimmed by 4 bases and 4 bases, with 16 bases remaining between them. The CDR3 sequence is 15 residues long. The germline CDR1 and CDR2 sequences are SGHNT and YYREEE (reference sequence). CDR3 sequence reads: CASSKAPGPADTQYF. The CDR3 DNA reads TGTGCCAGCAGCAAAGCACCGGGACCCGCAGATACGCAGTATTTT.

The chain links TRBV6-1 to TRBJ2-7; D gene unclear. Trimming took 2 bases from V and 3 from J, leaving 11 bases between them. CDR3 length equals 14 residues. The V gene's germline CDR1 is MNHNS and CDR2 SASEGT. The CDR3 DNA sequence: TGTGCCAGCAGTGAAATGCAGTCCATCTACGAGCAGTACGTC. It codes for CASSEMQSIYEQYV.

This clonotype was recorded a few times. This sequence joins TRBV12-3 or TRBV12-4 and TRBJ2-7; D unresolved. Trimming left V 1 base short and J 3 bases short, with 10 bases between. The CDR3 runs to 14 residues. CDR3 DNA: TGTGCCAGCAGTTTAGTTGGGTCGGGCTACGAGCAGTACGTC. Residues: CASSLVGSGYEQYV.

This clonotype was counted at least ten times. The V and J genes are TRBV20-1 and TRBJ2-3; possibly TRBD2 for D (7 bases). The CDR3 totals 15 residues. V shed 6 bases and J shed 5 bases, with 21 bases lying between them. CDR1 and CDR2 from the germline V gene are DFQATT and SNEGSKA (reference sequence). CDR3 residues: CSAPKRGGVRDTQYF. In DNA, the CDR3 is TGCAGTGCCCCAAAAAGGGGGGGTGTCCGAGATACGCAGTATTTT.

The chain couples TRBV7-3 to TRBJ2-1; 11 nucleotides match TRBD2. V shed 3 bases, J shed 7 bases, and the junction held 8 bases outside the gene matches. CDR3 size: 16 residues. The germline V gene encodes CDR1 SGHTA and CDR2 FQGTGA. DNA for the CDR3: TGTGCCAGCAGCTTCTTAGCGGGAGGGCTAGGGAATGAGCAGTTCTTC. Its translation: CASSFLAGGLGNEQFF.

This clonotype has a count of ten or more. The chain recombines TRBV11-2 with TRBJ1-1; D is unclear. The CDR3 has 14 amino acids. From germline, CDR1 is SGHAT and CDR2 FQNNGV. Trimming stripped 5 bases from V and 6 bases from J, with 16 bases between. CDR3 nucleotide sequence: TGTGCCAGCAGCCTGGGCGGGTTGATGGCTGAAGCTTTCTTT. This gives the protein CASSLGGLMAEAFF.

There are many counts of this clonotype. V is TRBV20-1 and J is TRBJ1-1; 7 nucleotides line up with TRBD1. Looked up from germline, CDR1 is DFQATT and CDR2 is SNEGSKA (reference sequence). V shed 0 bases and J 0 bases; nucleotides not matched to a gene: 10. There are 17 residues in the CDR3. The CDR3 bases are TGCAGTGCTAGAGATGGTGAAGGGGGCTCCATGAACACTGAAGCTTTCTTT. Its translation is CSARDGEGGSMNTEAFF.

The rearrangement joins TRBV30 to TRBJ2-3, with D hard to call. Trimming pared 2 bases from V and 2 bases from J, leaving 8 bases between. The CDR3 has 13 residues. Germline-derived CDR1 and CDR2 are GTSNPN and SVGIG (reference sequence). The CDR3 is CAWSSPNTDTQYF. The CDR3 DNA reads as TGTGCCTGGAGTTCCCCTAACACAGATACGCAGTATTTT. Full variable domain (missing parts from reference TRBV30 and TRBJ2-3): SQTIHQWPATLVQPVGSPLSLECTVEGTSNPNLYWYRQAAGRGLQLLFYSVGIGQISSEVPQNLSASRPQDRQFILSSKKLLLSDSGFYLCAWSSPNTDTQYFGPGTRLTVL.

The chain recombines TRBV20-1 with TRBJ2-5, with unresolved D. This CDR3 is 13 amino acids long. The V end was cut by 6 bases, the J end by 2 bases, with 13 bases between. Germline assignment: CDR1 DFQATT and CDR2 SNEGSKA (reference sequence). CDR3 coding DNA: TGCAGTGCCAGACCGCCTCTACAAGAGACCCAGTACTTC. Its translation is CSARPPLQETQYF.

This clonotype was observed many times. The chain has TRBV12-3 or TRBV12-4 and TRBJ1-1, with 10 bases identical to TRBD1. The V segment lost 7 bases and the J segment 7 bases; nucleotides outside the gene matches: 3. The CDR3 totals 12 residues. The DNA of the CDR3 is TGTGCCAGCAACCGGGACAGGGGTGAAGCTTTCTTT. Amino acids: CASNRDRGEAFF.

Note on this clonotype: Relative to the germline gene, one junction end is altered; a read error may explain this. V gene TRBV20-1 combines with J gene TRBJ2-2, with a tentative D call TRBD1 (5 bases). The last part of the DNA fits TRBJ1-1 better; the J call may be wrong. The CDR3 consists of 12 residues. Germline CDR1 and CDR2: DFQATT and SNEGSKA (reference sequence). In DNA form, the CDR3 reads TGCAGTGCCGCGTGGGGGAACACTGGAGCTTTCTTT. Translating gives CSAAWGNTGAFF.

This clonotype was picked up a small number of times. The rearrangement links TRBV4-2 to TRBJ2-5; TRBD2 matches at 9 bases. Germline CDR1 and CDR2: LGHNA and YNFKEQ. After removal of 1 base from V and 1 base from J, the junction contained 4 bases not matched to a gene. The CDR3 has 16 amino acids. CDR3 nucleotides: TGTGCCAGCAGCCAAGGGTCTAGCGGGGCCCAAGAGACCCAGTACTTC. Translated, it gives CASSQGSSGAQETQYF.

This clonotype was seen ten or more times. The gene calls are TRBV11-1 and TRBJ2-2; D is unclear. Trimming cost V 0 bases and J 7 bases, with 9 bases left between them. Germline V lookup: CDR1 SGHAT, CDR2 FQDESV (reference sequence). This CDR3 contains 14 residues. The CDR3 DNA reads TGTGCCAGCAGCTTAGCTTTATCCGGCGGGGAGCTGTTTTTT. Protein product: CASSLALSGGELFF.

Ten or more counts support this clonotype. The chain has TRBV5-1 and TRBJ2-3; D tentatively fits TRBD1 or TRBD2 (5 bases each). CDR3 length: 14 amino acids. Germline assignment: CDR1 SGHRS and CDR2 YFSETQ. The V end lost 7 bases, the J end lost 4 bases, and 16 bases lay between the germline ends. The CDR3 nucleotides are TGCGCCAGCGGTGGGGCTAGCATCGCAGATACGCAGTATTTT. The encoded protein is CASGGASIADTQYF.

This clonotype was counted between two and nine times. The CDR3, as DNA: TGTGCCAGCAGTAGAGTGGCAGGGGGCAACACCGGGGAGCTGTTTTTT. Amino acid sequence: CASSRVAGGNTGELFF. This sequence joins TRBV6-1 and TRBJ2-2; 8 nucleotides line up with TRBD1. Losses at the gene ends were 5 bases for V and 2 bases for J; bases not matched to a gene: 7. The CDR3 loop spans 16 amino acids. Per germline, CDR1 MNHNS and CDR2 SASEGT.

The chain couples TRBV28 to TRBJ1-3; 8 bases fit TRBD1. Per the germline V gene, CDR1 is MDHEN and CDR2 is SYDVKM. The CDR3 length is 15 residues. J lost 4 bases, V lost 2 bases, and 4 bases had no gene match. The CDR3, as DNA: TGTGCCAGCAGTTTAGGACAGGGTACCGGAAACACCATATATTTT. This sequence encodes CASSLGQGTGNTIYF.

The CDR3 loop is CASPRGRDTEAFF. Here the CDR3 DNA reads TGTGCCAGCCCCAGGGGGCGTGACACTGAAGCTTTCTTT. V and J are TRBV3-1 and TRBJ1-1; 8 bases map to TRBD1. The CDR3 totals 13 residues. V shed 8 bases and J 3 bases; nucleotides not matched to a gene: 5. The germline V gene has CDR1 LGHDT and CDR2 YNNKEL (reference sequence). Variable domain in full (rest from reference TRBV3-1 and TRBJ1-1): DTAVSQTPKYLVTQMGNDKSIKCEQNLGHDTMYWYKQDSKKFLKIMFSYNNKELIINETVPNRFSPKSPDKAHLNLHINSLELGDSAVYFCASPRGRDTEAFFGQGTRLTVV.

V usage is TRBV27 and J usage is TRBJ1-5; D not resolved. The CDR3 covers 13 residues. V lost 2 bases to trimming and J lost 4 bases, with 6 bases between them. Germline V gives CDR1 MNHEY, CDR2 SMNVEV (reference sequence). The CDR3 here is CASSLLGNQPQHF. The CDR3 region has the DNA TGTGCCAGCAGTTTACTAGGGAATCAGCCCCAGCATTTT.

Worth noting for this clonotype: A much larger clone lies one base from this, so it may be a read error. The chain has TRBV12-3 or TRBV12-4 and TRBJ1-1, with D unclear. The CDR3 contains 13 residues. V lost 8 bases and J 10 bases, leaving 20 bases between the germline ends. The CDR3: CASASTPGGGAFF. CDR3 DNA sequence: TGTGCCAGCGCTTCGACCCCAGGAGGTGGAGCTTTCTTT.